This T cell receptor beta chain was profiled in a study of control samples from healthy donors and cancer patients. The CDR3 sequence is 16 residues long. CDR1 is MNHNY and CDR2 is SVGAGI in the germline V gene (reference sequence). The V and J ends lost 2 bases and 5 bases respectively, with 13 bases between them. Profiling relied on immunoSEQ multiplex PCR, and the TCRdb table lists in-frame clones only, not all of them. The sample consists of fewer than 150,000 clones, around 93% of them appearing once. This clone has only one observation. Material for sequencing was blood. The clonotype comes from a man in his late teens or twenties in good health. The chain couples TRBV6-6 to TRBJ1-6; tentative D call: TRBD1 (5 bases). CDR3 DNA: TGTGCCAGCAGTTACGGGGGAACGGGGAATAATTCACCCCTCCACTTT. This codes for CASSYGGTGNNSPLHF.